Following are 3 T cell receptor beta chains from one sample sequenced in a study of blood T cell repertoires in COVID-19. This table comes from immunoSEQ multiplex PCR, and its TCRdb copy is limited to in-frame clones, with some not included. The sample has over 7,000 clones; over 70% are singletons. The sequencing input was peripheral blood. The receptors were sampled from a human donor in a cohort sampled during active COVID-19.

The chain couples TRBV9 to TRBJ2-7; no clear D gene. Germline CDR1 reads SGDLS; CDR2 reads YYNGEE. The CDR3 length is 11 residues. V lost 3 bases, J lost 3 bases, and 4 bases lay in between. The CDR3 spells CASSASYEQYF. The CDR3 DNA reads TGTGCCAGCAGCGCGAGCTACGAGCAGTACTTC.

V gene TRBV5-4 combines with J gene TRBJ2-7; tentative D call: TRBD1 (6 bases). The CDR3 extends over 16 amino acids. Per the germline V gene, CDR1 is SGHNT and CDR2 is YYREEE (reference sequence). V was clipped by 4 bases and J by 3 bases, with 20 bases between them. In nucleotides, the CDR3 is TGTGCCAGCAGCCCACCCCGCCCACAGGGTTTCTACGAGCAGTACTTC. Amino acid sequence: CASSPPRPQGFYEQYF.

V usage is TRBV14 and J usage is TRBJ2-7, with D maybe TRBD2 (5 bases). Trimming removed 3 bases at V and 5 bases at J, with 20 bases between. Germline values: CDR1 SGHDN, CDR2 FVKESK. The CDR3 extends over 16 amino acids. In DNA form, the CDR3 reads TGTGCCAGCAGCCACCCCCGGGGTAGCGCCAGTAACGAGCAGTACTTC. The encoded protein is CASSHPRGSASNEQYF.